The next 12 T cell receptor beta chains were all read from a single sample in a study of T-cell memory formation after mild COVID-19. TCRdb itself ran the 5' RACE reads through MiXCR, one entry per CDR3 protein. This sample has more than 400,000 distinct CDR3 sequences, with roughly 18% found just once. Sequencing was carried out using PBMCs or a T cell subset sorted from them (not recorded which). These receptors all stem from an adult woman who had mild COVID-19 (a few samples of this study predate the infection). Cell type and time point are not known.

This clonotype was seen only a few times. The chain carries TRBV7-9 and TRBJ2-3; maybe TRBD1 (6 bases). Trimming removed 6 bases at V and 4 bases at J, with 20 bases between. Germline values: CDR1 SEHNR, CDR2 FQNEAQ (reference sequence). The CDR3 sequence is 16 residues long. The CDR3 region has the DNA TGTGCCAGCAGTCCATCTTACATGGGGGCCGCAGATACGCAGTATTTT. Translating gives CASSPSYMGAADTQYF.

This clonotype was seen only a few times. CDR3 bases: TGTGCCAGCAGTATAACTTCGACAGGGTATGACTATGGCTACACCTTC. This codes for CASSITSTGYDYGYTF. The J gene is TRBJ1-2, the V gene TRBV12-3 or TRBV12-4, with 7 bases fitting TRBD1. The CDR3 sequence is 16 residues long. The V and J ends lost 5 bases and 3 bases, in that order; junction bases with no gene match: 12.

The gene calls are TRBV19 and TRBJ2-1; D uncertain. Germline assignment: CDR1 LNHDA and CDR2 SQIVND (reference sequence). The CDR3 extends over 16 amino acids. The V and J ends lost 5 bases and 8 bases respectively, with 22 bases between them. The CDR3 loop reads CASSFFLWTVQDEQFF. CDR3 in DNA: TGTGCCAGTAGTTTCTTCCTGTGGACGGTGCAGGATGAGCAGTTCTTC.

The chain links TRBV6-2 or TRBV6-3 to TRBJ2-7, with 7 bases aligning to TRBD2. The V segment lost 8 bases and the J segment 3 bases; nucleotides outside the gene matches: 10. The CDR3 covers 14 residues. Germline V CDR1 and CDR2: MNHEY, SVGEGT. The DNA of the CDR3 is TGTGCCAGCGGAGAGCAGGGAGGGGACTACGAGCAGTACTTC. This translates into CASGEQGGDYEQYF.

This chain joins TRBV10-3 and TRBJ1-5; tentatively, D is TRBD1 (5 bases). Germline V gene lookup returns CDR1 ENHRY and CDR2 SYGVKD. Trimming stripped 5 bases from V and 1 base from J, with 18 bases between. CDR3 length equals 17 residues. CDR3 coding DNA: TGTGCCATCAGTAACCGGGACGGAACTGGAAGCAATCAGCCCCAGCATTTT. It codes for CAISNRDGTGSNQPQHF.

The J gene is TRBJ2-5, the V gene TRBV9, with 7 bases fitting TRBD2. The germline CDR1 and CDR2 sequences are SGDLS and YYNGEE. The J segment lost 2 bases and the V segment lost 0 bases, leaving 4 bases of the junction unmatched. This CDR3 region has 15 residues. The CDR3 DNA sequence: TGTGCCAGCAGCGTAGATGTGGGAGGGCAAGAGACCCAGTACTTC. As protein: CASSVDVGGQETQYF.

In DNA form, the CDR3 reads TGTGCCAGCAGTGAAGAGCTGGGACTAGCGGGACTGCAGGAGGAAGAGGAGACCCAGTACTTC. It is translated as CASSEELGLAGLQEEEETQYF. This chain joins TRBV25-1 and TRBJ2-5; 13 bases fit TRBD2. This CDR3 is 21 amino acids long. Germline CDR1 is MGHDK and CDR2 is SYGVNS. Losses at the gene ends were 2 bases for V and 5 bases for J; bases not matched to a gene: 20.

This clonotype was found a few times. The rearrangement links TRBV5-5 to TRBJ1-1, with D perhaps matching TRBD1 (5 bases). The germline V gene has CDR1 SGHKS and CDR2 YYEKEE (reference sequence). CDR3 length equals 18 residues. Trimming took 2 bases from V and 1 from J, leaving 21 bases between them. CDR3 sequence (DNA): TGTGCCAGCAGCTTTGGGGCTGGAACCCGGGCAACGAACACTGAAGCTTTCTTT. As protein: CASSFGAGTRATNTEAFF.

The chain uses TRBV27 and TRBJ2-7; 8 nucleotides agree with TRBD1. The CDR3 extends over 15 amino acids. Germline lookup yields CDR1 MNHEY and CDR2 SMNVEV (reference sequence). J was trimmed by 3 bases and V by 6 bases; bases with no gene match: 10. The DNA for the CDR3 is TGTGCCAGCAGCAGATTCCGGGACAGGATCTACGAGCAGTACTTC. Its translation is CASSRFRDRIYEQYF.

The rearrangement uses TRBV4-1 and TRBJ2-2, with D hard to call. Trimming took off 1 base at V and 3 bases at J, with 6 bases between the two ends. In germline, CDR1 is MGHRA, CDR2 YSYEKL. The CDR3 has 14 amino acids. CDR3 residues: CASSQAEDTGELFF. For the CDR3, the DNA is TGCGCCAGCAGCCAAGCAGAAGACACCGGGGAGCTGTTTTTT.

This clonotype showed up just a few times. V is TRBV2 and J is TRBJ1-4; no reliable D call. The CDR3 covers 15 residues. Germline CDR1 is SNHLY and CDR2 is FYNNEI. The germline V and J ends were trimmed by 7 bases and 8 bases, with 20 bases remaining between them. The CDR3 loop is CASKKGWLWREKLFF. CDR3 in DNA: TGTGCCAGCAAGAAAGGTTGGCTATGGCGAGAAAAACTGTTTTTT. The full variable domain, rest sourced from reference TRBV2 and TRBJ1-4, is EPEVTQTPSHQVTQMGQEVILRCVPISNHLYFYWYRQILGQKVEFLVSFYNNEISEKSEIFDDQFSVERPDGSNFTLKIRSTKLEDSAMYFCASKKGWLWREKLFFGSGTQLSVL.

The chain is built from TRBV6-5 and TRBJ1-1; D remains ambiguous. The CDR3 sequence is 15 residues long. Germline CDR1 MNHEY, CDR2 SVGAGI. The ends were cut back, 0 bases at V and 1 base at J, with 9 bases in the middle. CDR3 nucleotides: TGTGCCAGCAGTTACTCGATAGAGGGGAACACTGAAGCTTTCTTT. Protein sequence: CASSYSIEGNTEAFF.